Detailed here is one T cell receptor (beta chain). The CDR3 consists of 13 residues. CDR1 and CDR2 from the germline V gene are SGDLS and YYNGEE. The V and J ends lost 6 bases and 3 bases respectively, with 12 bases between them. This sample stems from a study of CD8+ T cells in alopecia areata. RNA was isolated and reverse transcribed to cDNA, the sequencing template. Clones were read by immunoSEQ multiplex PCR, and TCRdb kept only the in-frame ones, dropping some. This table has fewer than 250,000 clones, approximately 45% appearing once. Treatment here: oral pan-JAK inhibitor, 5-10 mg twice daily. The chain has TRBV9 and TRBJ2-5; possibly TRBD2 for D (6 bases). This clonotype was sampled from a human donor with alopecia areata. This specimen consisted of CD4+ T cells sorted from blood, obtained around week 36, from a patient treated with tofacitinib. The CDR3 bases are TGTGCCAGCACCCGGCCGGGGGAAGAGACCCAGTACTTC. Encoded protein: CASTRPGEETQYF.